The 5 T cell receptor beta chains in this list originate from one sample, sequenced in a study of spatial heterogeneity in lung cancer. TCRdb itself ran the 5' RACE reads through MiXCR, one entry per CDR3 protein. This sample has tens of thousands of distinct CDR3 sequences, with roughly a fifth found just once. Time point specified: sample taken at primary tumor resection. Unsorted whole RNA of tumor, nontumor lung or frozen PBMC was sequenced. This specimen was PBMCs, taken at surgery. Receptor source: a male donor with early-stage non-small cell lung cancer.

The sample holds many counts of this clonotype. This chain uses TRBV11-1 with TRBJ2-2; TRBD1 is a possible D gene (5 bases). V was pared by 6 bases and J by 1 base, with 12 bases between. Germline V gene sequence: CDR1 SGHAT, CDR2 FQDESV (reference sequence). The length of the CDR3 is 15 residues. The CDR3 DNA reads TGTGCCAGCAGACCTTCGACAGTGAACACCGGGGAGCTGTTTTTT. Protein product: CASRPSTVNTGELFF.

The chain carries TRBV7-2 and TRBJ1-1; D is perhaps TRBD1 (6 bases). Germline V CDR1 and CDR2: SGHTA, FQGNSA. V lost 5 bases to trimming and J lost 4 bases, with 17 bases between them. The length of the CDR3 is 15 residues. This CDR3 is CASSTYRVDVTEAFF. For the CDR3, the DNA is TGTGCCAGCAGCACTTACAGGGTCGATGTCACTGAAGCTTTCTTT. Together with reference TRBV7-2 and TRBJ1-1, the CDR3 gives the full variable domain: GAGVSQSPSNKVTEKGKDVELRCDPISGHTALYWYRQSLGQGLEFLIYFQGNSAPDKSGLPSDRFSAERTGGSVSTLTIQRTQQEDSAVYLCASSTYRVDVTEAFFGQGTRLTVV.

The DNA for the CDR3 is TGCAGTGCTAGTTCCGGGATCGGTGAAAAACTGTTTTTT. This translates into CSASSGIGEKLFF. V usage is TRBV20-1 and J usage is TRBJ1-4; no clear D gene. The length of the CDR3 is 13 residues. CDR1 and CDR2 from the germline V gene are DFQATT and SNEGSKA (reference sequence). Trimming left V 3 bases short and J 7 bases short, with 12 bases between.

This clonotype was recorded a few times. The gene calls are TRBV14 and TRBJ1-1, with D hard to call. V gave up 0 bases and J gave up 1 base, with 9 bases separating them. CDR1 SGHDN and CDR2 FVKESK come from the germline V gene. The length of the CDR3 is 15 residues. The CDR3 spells CASSQEVISNTEAFF. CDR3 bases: TGTGCCAGCAGCCAAGAAGTAATCTCGAACACTGAAGCTTTCTTT.

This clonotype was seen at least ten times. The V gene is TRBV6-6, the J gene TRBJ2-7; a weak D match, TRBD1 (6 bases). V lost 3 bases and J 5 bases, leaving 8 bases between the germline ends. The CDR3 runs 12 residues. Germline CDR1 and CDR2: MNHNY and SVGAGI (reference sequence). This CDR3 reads CASSYTGNEQYF. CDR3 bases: TGTGCCAGCAGTTATACAGGGAACGAGCAGTACTTC.